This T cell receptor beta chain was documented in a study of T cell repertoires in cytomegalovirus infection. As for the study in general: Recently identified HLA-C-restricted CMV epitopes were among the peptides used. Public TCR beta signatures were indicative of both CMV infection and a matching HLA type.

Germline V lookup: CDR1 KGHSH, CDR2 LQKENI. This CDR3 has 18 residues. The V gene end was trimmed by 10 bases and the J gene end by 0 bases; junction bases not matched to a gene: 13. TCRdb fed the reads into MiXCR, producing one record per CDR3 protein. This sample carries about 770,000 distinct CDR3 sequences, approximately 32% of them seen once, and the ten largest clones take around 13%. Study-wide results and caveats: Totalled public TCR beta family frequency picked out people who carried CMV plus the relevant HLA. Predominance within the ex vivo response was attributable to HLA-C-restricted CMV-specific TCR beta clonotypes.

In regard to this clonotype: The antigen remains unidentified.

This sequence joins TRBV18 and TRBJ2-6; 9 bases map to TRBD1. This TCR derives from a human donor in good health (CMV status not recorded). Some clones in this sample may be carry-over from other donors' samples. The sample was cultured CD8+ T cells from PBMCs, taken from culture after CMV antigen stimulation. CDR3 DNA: TGTGCCACGAGGATGTGGGACAGGGACCTCTCTGGGGCCAACGTCCTGACTTTC. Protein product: CATRMWDRDLSGANVLTF. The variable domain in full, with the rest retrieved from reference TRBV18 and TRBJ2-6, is NAGVMQNPRHLVRRRGQEARLRCSPMKGHSHVYWYRQLPEEGLKFMVYLQKENIIDESGMPKERFSAEFPKEGPSILRIQQVVRGDSAAYFCATRMWDRDLSGANVLTFGAGSRLTVL.